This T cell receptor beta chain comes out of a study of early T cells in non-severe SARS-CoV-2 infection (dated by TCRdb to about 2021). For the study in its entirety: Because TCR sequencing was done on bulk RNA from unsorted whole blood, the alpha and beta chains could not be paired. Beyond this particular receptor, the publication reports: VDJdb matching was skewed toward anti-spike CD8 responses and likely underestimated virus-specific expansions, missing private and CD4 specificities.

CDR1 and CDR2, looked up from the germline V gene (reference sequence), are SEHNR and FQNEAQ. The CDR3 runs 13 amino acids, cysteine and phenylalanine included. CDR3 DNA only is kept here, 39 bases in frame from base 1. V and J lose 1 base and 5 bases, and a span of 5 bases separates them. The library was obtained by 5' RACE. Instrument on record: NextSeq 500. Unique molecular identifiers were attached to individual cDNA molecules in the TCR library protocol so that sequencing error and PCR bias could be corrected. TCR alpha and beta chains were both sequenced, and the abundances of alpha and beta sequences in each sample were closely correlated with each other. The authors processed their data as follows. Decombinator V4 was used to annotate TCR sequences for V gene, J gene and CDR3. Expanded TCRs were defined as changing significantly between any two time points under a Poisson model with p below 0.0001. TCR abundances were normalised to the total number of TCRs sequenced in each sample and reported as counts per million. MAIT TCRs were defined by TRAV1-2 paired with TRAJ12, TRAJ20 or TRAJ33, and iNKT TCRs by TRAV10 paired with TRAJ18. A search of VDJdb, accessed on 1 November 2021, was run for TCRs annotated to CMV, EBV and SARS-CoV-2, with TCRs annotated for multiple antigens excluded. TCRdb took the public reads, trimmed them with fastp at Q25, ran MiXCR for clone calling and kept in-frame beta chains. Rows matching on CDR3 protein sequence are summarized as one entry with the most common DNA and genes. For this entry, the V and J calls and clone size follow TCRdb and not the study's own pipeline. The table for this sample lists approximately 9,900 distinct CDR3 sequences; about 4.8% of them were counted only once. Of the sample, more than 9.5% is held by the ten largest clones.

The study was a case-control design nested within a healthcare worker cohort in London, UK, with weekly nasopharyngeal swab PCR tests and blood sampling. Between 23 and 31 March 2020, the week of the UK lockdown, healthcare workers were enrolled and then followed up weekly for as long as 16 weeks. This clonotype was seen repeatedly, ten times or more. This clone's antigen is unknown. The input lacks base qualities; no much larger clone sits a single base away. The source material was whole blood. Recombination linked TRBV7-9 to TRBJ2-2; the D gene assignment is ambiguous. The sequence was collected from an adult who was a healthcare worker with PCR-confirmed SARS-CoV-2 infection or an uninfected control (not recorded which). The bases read TGTGCCAGCAGCTTAGACCAGACCGGGGAGCTGTTTTTT. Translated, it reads CASSLDQTGELFF.